The TCR beta chain under discussion was sequenced for a study of OX40 agonist ivuxolimab in advanced cancers. Background for the entire study: Ivuxolimab was a fully human IgG2 agonistic monoclonal antibody targeting the costimulatory receptor OX40 (CD134). Partial responses occurred in three dose-escalation patients: two with cutaneous melanoma and one with hepatocellular carcinoma. Prior anti-PD-1, anti-PD-L1 or anti-CTLA-4 therapy was permitted, and checkpoint inhibitors had been received by about two fifths of dose-escalation patients. The paper describes the monotherapy dose-escalation part (N of about 52 patients) of the phase I trial of ivuxolimab. Peripheral TCRbeta sequencing was intended to test whether TCR sequence diversity was altered and clonal T-cell expansion was caused by ivuxolimab. Intravenous ivuxolimab was administered to patients every 2 weeks at six dose levels: 0.01, 0.1, 0.3, 1.5, 3 and 10 mg/kg. In the dose-escalation cohort, approximately 80% of patients were male, and the mean age was around 60 years with a range of roughly 23 to 79. Among the roughly 52 dose-escalation patients, 19 had hepatocellular carcinoma, 15 or so melanoma, 9 renal cell carcinoma and 9 head and neck cancer. Paper-wide results and their limitations: Partial responders in the 0.1-3.0 mg/kg groups had among the lowest normalized peripheral clonal expansion, especially among CD8+ T cells. On average, CD8+ T cells showed more expanded clones than CD4+ T cells after ivuxolimab. Low levels of normalized T-cell clonal expansion were also seen in some patients who did not respond. At doses of 0.1 to 3.0 mg/kg, clonal expansion of both CD4+ and CD8+ T cells in blood was seen between baseline and week 6. The antigen specificity of the clonally expanded peripheral T cells was not determined.

Of note for this clone: Its antigen is currently not known. Base qualities are not at hand, and no much larger clone is one base apart.

Patients with autoimmune disease history or receiving systemic immunosuppression were excluded from the trial. In every dose cohort, peripheral blood was drawn for TCR sequencing at baseline, cycle 4 day 1, and cycle 7 day 1. Samples came from an open-label, multicenter, first-in-human phase I dose-escalation trial of ivuxolimab. The trial enrolled adults with locally advanced or metastatic head and neck squamous cell, hepatocellular, melanoma or renal cell carcinoma. Before TCR sequencing, CD4+ and CD8+ T cells were separately sorted from peripheral blood. Trimming takes 5 bases from V and 5 bases from J, and the germline ends sit 18 bases apart. CDR1 and CDR2 are drawn from the germline V gene: SGHTA, FQGNSA. The CDR3 numbers 15 residues from cysteine through phenylalanine. Of the read, only the CDR3 DNA is kept; its 45 bases are in frame from base 1. For sequencing of the TCRbeta CDR3 region, genomic DNA was extracted from the sorted cells. TCRbeta CDR3 regions were sequenced using the immunoSEQ Assay. Imported from immuneACCESS, the table was reduced by TCRdb to in-frame sequences with V and J called. These copies leave out some clones; in studies compared against another copy, an unresolved V gene accounts for under half, and the cause of the remainder is not known. The sample data list some 150,000 clones, and just over 90% of these were observed just once. Roughly 0.94% of the sample comes from the top ten.

Sequencing used CD4+ or CD8+ T cells sorted from blood, obtained in a trial of the OX40 agonist ivuxolimab. This TCR was recovered from an adult with an advanced solid tumor such as melanoma, head and neck, liver or kidney cancer. The rearrangement joined TRBV7-2 to TRBJ2-5, with the D call perhaps TRBD1 or TRBD2, each one matching 7 bases. The DNA reads TGTGCCAGCAGCCCCAGGGGGGGTGAAGAGGAGACCCAGTACTTC. Its translation is CASSPRGGEEETQYF.